Listed below are T cell receptor beta chains from one sample, sequenced in a study of spatial heterogeneity in lung cancer. TCRdb re-analysed the 5' RACE reads in MiXCR, keeping a single row per CDR3 protein. The sample contains 30,000 to 45,000 distinct CDR3 sequences, 2.5% to 3.5% of which appear only once. The sequenced sample was normal lung tissue next to the tumor, obtained at surgery. The receptor set was obtained from a male donor with early-stage non-small cell lung cancer. CDR3s include the opening cysteine and the closing phenylalanine or tryptophan. A D gene is named only where the DNA matches it firmly. Size values are once, few and many counts, or a class for expanded clones, and some rows have none.

d_call j_call clone_size v_call cdr3_length cdr3_nt cdr3_aa
. TRBJ2-3 many TRBV6-5 12 TGTGCCAGCAGGAGCCTCGGAGATACGCAGTATTTT CASRSLGDTQYF
. TRBJ2-3 many TRBV4-2 16 TGTGCCAGCAGCACAGACGGGGGGCCGGCTACAGATACGCAGTATTTT CASSTDGGPATDTQYF
. TRBJ1-2 many TRBV29-1 12 TGCAGCGTCCGCCTAGACAGTGGAGGCTACACCTTC CSVRLDSGGYTF
. TRBJ2-5 many TRBV7-2 14 TGTGCCAGCAGCTTGGCCGGGACCCAAGAGACCCAGTACTTC CASSLAGTQETQYF
TRBD1 TRBJ2-5 many TRBV28 16 TGTGCCAGCAGAGGACACGGGACAGAAGATCAAGAGACCCAGTACTTC CASRGHGTEDQETQYF
. TRBJ1-5 many TRBV7-2 13 TGTGCCAGCAACTCCGGGGGGCATCAGCCCCAGCATTTT CASNSGGHQPQHF
. TRBJ2-3 many TRBV29-1 13 TGCAGCGTTGAACGGGGTGGGGCAGATACGCAGTATTTT CSVERGGADTQYF
. TRBJ2-7 many TRBV20-1 14 TGCAGTGCCGTGCTGGGGTTAGGGAACTACGAGCAGTACTTC CSAVLGLGNYEQYF
. TRBJ1-4 many TRBV6-2/TRBV6-3 14 TGTGCCAGCAGCCCCACATATATGGGCGAAAAACTGTTTTTT CASSPTYMGEKLFF
. TRBJ1-6 many TRBV27 13 TGTGCCAGCAGTTTATGGGAGGATTCACCCCTCCACTTT CASSLWEDSPLHF
. TRBJ1-1 many TRBV20-1 11 TGCAGCCAGGGTTGGGGCACTGAAGCTTTCTTT CSQGWGTEAFF
TRBD1 TRBJ1-6 many TRBV3-1 15 TGTGCCAGCAGCCAAGCGGACAGGGGGAATTCACCCCTCCACTTT CASSQADRGNSPLHF
. TRBJ1-5 many TRBV7-3 16 TGTGCCAGCAGCTTAACGGCTGGGGCGGGCAATCAGCCCCAGCATTTT CASSLTAGAGNQPQHF
. TRBJ2-1 many TRBV4-1 15 TGCGCCAGCAGCCACCCATCAAGGAACGGGGATGAGCAGTTCTTC CASSHPSRNGDEQFF
. TRBJ2-1 many TRBV7-6 16 TGTGCCAGCAGCAAAATCGGGAGCAGCTCCTACAATGAGCAGTTCTTC CASSKIGSSSYNEQFF
TRBD2 TRBJ2-3 . TRBV20-1 15 TGCAGTGCTAGAGATGCTAGCGGGATCGCAGATACGCAGTATTTT CSARDASGIADTQYF
. TRBJ2-3 many TRBV7-3 14 TGTGCCAGCAGCTTAGCGGGCGCGGTAGATACGCAGTATTTT CASSLAGAVDTQYF
. TRBJ2-7 . TRBV18 13 TGTGCCAGCTCACCCGGGACGGACTACGAGCAGTACTTC CASSPGTDYEQYF
. TRBJ2-7 many TRBV9 15 TGTGCCAGCAGCGACCCCCCAGGAAACTCCTACGAGCAGTACTTC CASSDPPGNSYEQYF
. TRBJ2-7 many TRBV3-2 15 TGTGCCAGCAGCCAAGAACGGGGGACGGAGCTTGAGGCGTACTTC CASSQERGTELEAYF
TRBD1 TRBJ1-2 . TRBV7-9 16 TGTGCCAGCAGCTCGATAATCGGGACAGGAGGCTATGGCTACACCTTC CASSSIIGTGGYGYTF
. TRBJ2-7 many TRBV29-1 12 TGCAGCGTTGGGACAGCAGATTACGAGCAGTACTTC CSVGTADYEQYF
. TRBJ2-5 many TRBV5-5 13 TGTGCCAGCAGCTCCGGACTGCGAGTTATACAGTACTTC CASSSGLRVIQYF
TRBD1 TRBJ1-4 many TRBV6-5 14 TGTGCCAGCAGCCCAGGGGGGTATAATGAAAAACTGTTTTTT CASSPGGYNEKLFF
. TRBJ2-6 many TRBV15 15 TGTGCCACAAGACTGACAGTCTCTGGGGCCAACGTCCTGACTTTC CATRLTVSGANVLTF
. TRBJ2-2 many TRBV3-1 12 TGTGCCAGCAGCAAAGACACCGGGGAGCTGTTTTTT CASSKDTGELFF
. TRBJ2-2 many TRBV24-1 15 TGTGCCACCAGTGGTCCCGCTCGGAACACCGGGGAGCTGTTTTTT CATSGPARNTGELFF
TRBD1 TRBJ2-1 many TRBV27 18 TGTGCCAGCAGGAGGACGGACCCTGGGACAGGTGCCTACAATGAGCAGTTCTTC CASRRTDPGTGAYNEQFF
. TRBJ2-3 many TRBV5-6 12 TGTGCCAGCAGCCCTGGGACCGCGCTACAGTATTTT CASSPGTALQYF
. TRBJ1-2 many TRBV15 11 TGTGCCACCCAGGGTGACTATGGCTACACCTTC CATQGDYGYTF
. TRBJ2-7 . TRBV9 14 TGTGCCAGCAGCGTAGGGCAGGTGGGCTACGAGCAGTACTTC CASSVGQVGYEQYF
. TRBJ2-3 many TRBV2 14 TGTGCCAGCAGATTAGCGGAGAGCACAGATACGCAGTATTTT CASRLAESTDTQYF
TRBD1 TRBJ1-2 . TRBV5-1 14 TGCGCCAGCAGCCCCAGGGGGACCAACTATGGCTACACCTTC CASSPRGTNYGYTF
. TRBJ1-2 many TRBV12-3/TRBV12-4 13 TGTGCCAGCAGTCCGGGACCGGAGTCGGGCTACACCTTC CASSPGPESGYTF
TRBD2 TRBJ2-7 few TRBV7-8 16 TGTGCCAGCAGCCAAGGGACTAGCGGGCGCTACTACGAGCAGTACTTC CASSQGTSGRYYEQYF
TRBD1 TRBJ1-2 few TRBV6-6 14 TGTGCCAGCAGGAGAGGGGACAGGGACTATGGCTACACCTTC CASRRGDRDYGYTF
TRBD1 TRBJ1-1 few TRBV27 14 TGTGCCAGCAGTTTGAGGACAGGGGGCACTGAAGCTTTCTTT CASSLRTGGTEAFF
. TRBJ1-1 . TRBV7-2 15 TGTGCCAGCAGCTTAGAGGGGGATTCTAACACTGAAGCTTTCTTT CASSLEGDSNTEAFF
. TRBJ2-7 many TRBV7-9 14 TGTGCCAGCAGCCCCGACAGGAGACCCTACGAGCAGTACTTC CASSPDRRPYEQYF
. TRBJ2-7 many TRBV11-2 14 TGTGCCAGCAGCCTCGCGAGGCGCACCTACGAGCAGTACTTC CASSLARRTYEQYF
. TRBJ1-1 many TRBV2 16 TGTGCCAGCAGCCGTCAGTTCAGCGGAATGAACACTGAAGCTTTCTTT CASSRQFSGMNTEAFF
. TRBJ1-5 . TRBV6-1 15 TGTGCCAGCACACCCCAGGTGGGTTTCCATCAGCCCCAGCATTTT CASTPQVGFHQPQHF
. TRBJ1-3 . TRBV12-3/TRBV12-4 12 TGTGCCAGCAGTTTGTGGTCCAACACCATATATTTT CASSLWSNTIYF
. TRBJ2-1 many TRBV12-3/TRBV12-4 11 TGTGCCAGCAGTTTAAGGGGTGAGCAGTTCTTC CASSLRGEQFF
. TRBJ2-7 many TRBV2 12 TGTGCCAGCAGTGAGGTGACGTCGTCGCGGTACTTC CASSEVTSSRYF
. TRBJ1-4 few TRBV5-4 16 TGTGCCAGCAGCCCCGACCAGGTTCTTACTAATGAAAAACTGTTTTTT CASSPDQVLTNEKLFF
. TRBJ1-2 medium-sized TRBV6-5 16 TGTGCCAGCAGTTACTTGGGCAGTTCCTTCTACTATGGCTACACCTTC CASSYLGSSFYYGYTF
TRBD1 TRBJ1-6 many TRBV7-2 15 TGTGCCAGCAGCGGGAACAGGGGAGCGGAATCACCCCTCCACTTT CASSGNRGAESPLHF
. TRBJ2-2 many TRBV29-1 14 TGCAGCGTCCGCGAGAGAAGTTCTGCCGGGGAGCTGTTTTTT CSVRERSSAGELFF
. TRBJ2-5 . TRBV29-1 16 TGCAGCGTTGTCAGAGCGGGTACTATAGGGACAGAGACCCAGTACTTC CSVVRAGTIGTETQYF
. TRBJ2-6 many TRBV28 15 TGTGCCAGCAGTTTCCCGACATCTGGGGCCAACGTCCTGACTTTC CASSFPTSGANVLTF